This TCR beta chain was recorded in a study of T cell responses to AZD1222 COVID-19 vaccine. Points from the study as a whole: Clonal diversity may have been underestimated, and the donors were mostly white British, with more females than males. Repertoire sampling happened only post peak T cell response. Unmutated regions of variants are reportedly targeted by nearly half of spike-specific TCRs.

Germline V gives CDR1 SGHRS, CDR2 YFSETQ. Unmatched junction bases numbered 4, after V lost 2 bases and J lost 5 bases. The CDR3 runs to 14 residues. This clone was found a few times. Its target is unknown. Clones were sequenced by immunoSEQ multiplex PCR, and TCRdb holds only the in-frame ones, with some missing. The repertoire holds approximately 150,000 clones, with around 92% as singletons. The clonotype originates from an adult in good health. The sample was peripheral blood, taken on day 0 of AZD1222 vaccination. The chain has TRBV5-1 and TRBJ1-2, with 9 bases aligning to TRBD1. CDR3 residues: CASSLGDRDYGYTF. CDR3 nucleotides: TGCGCCAGCAGCTTAGGGGACAGGGATTATGGCTACACCTTC. Full variable domain (missing parts from reference TRBV5-1 and TRBJ1-2): KAGVTQTPRYLIKTRGQQVTLSCSPISGHRSVSWYQQTPGQGLQFLFEYFSETQRNKGNFPGRFSGRQFSNSRSEMNVSTLELGDSALYLCASSLGDRDYGYTFGSGTRLTVV.